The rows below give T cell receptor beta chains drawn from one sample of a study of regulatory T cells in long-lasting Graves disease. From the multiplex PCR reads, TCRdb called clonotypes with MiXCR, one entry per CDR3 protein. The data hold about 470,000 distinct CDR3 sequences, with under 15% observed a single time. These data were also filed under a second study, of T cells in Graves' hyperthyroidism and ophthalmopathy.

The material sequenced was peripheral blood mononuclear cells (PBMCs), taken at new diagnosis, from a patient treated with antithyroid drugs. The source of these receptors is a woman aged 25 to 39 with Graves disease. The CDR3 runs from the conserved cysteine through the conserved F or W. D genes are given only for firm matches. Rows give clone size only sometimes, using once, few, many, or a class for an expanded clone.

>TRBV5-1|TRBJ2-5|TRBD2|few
CASSLGEGQETQYF
TGCGCCAGCAGCTTGGGGGAGGGCCAAGAGACCCAGTACTTC
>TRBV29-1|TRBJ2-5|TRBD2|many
CSVEERTSGSETQYF
TGCAGCGTCGAAGAAAGGACTAGCGGGAGTGAGACCCAGTACTTC
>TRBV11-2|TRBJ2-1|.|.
CASSPRFGGRSEQFF
TGTGCCAGCAGCCCCCGATTTGGAGGGAGGAGTGAGCAGTTCTTC
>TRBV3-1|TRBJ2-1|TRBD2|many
CASSPPGWSGSANEQFF
TGTGCCAGCAGCCCTCCCGGGTGGAGCGGGAGTGCCAATGAGCAGTTCTTC
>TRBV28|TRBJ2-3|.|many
CASSSPWTGRGDTQYF
TGTGCCAGCAGTTCCCCCTGGACAGGGAGGGGAGATACGCAGTATTTT
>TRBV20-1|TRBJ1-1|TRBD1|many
CSAREGGTGVGTEAFF
TGCAGTGCTAGAGAGGGGGGTACAGGGGTGGGAACTGAAGCTTTCTTT
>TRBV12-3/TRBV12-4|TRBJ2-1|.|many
CASSFDWGNEQFF
TGTGCCAGCAGCTTCGATTGGGGCAATGAGCAGTTCTTC
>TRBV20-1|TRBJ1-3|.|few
CSASGIRGFAGNTIYF
TGCAGTGCTAGCGGGATCAGGGGATTTGCTGGAAACACCATATATTTT
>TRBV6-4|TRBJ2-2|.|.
CASRPDQVTGELFF
TGTGCCAGCAGACCCGACCAGGTCACCGGGGAGCTGTTTTTT
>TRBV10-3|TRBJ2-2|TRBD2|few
CAISDPGLADGNTGELFF
TGTGCCATCAGTGACCCGGGACTAGCGGACGGAAACACCGGGGAGCTGTTTTTT
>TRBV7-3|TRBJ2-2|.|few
CASSLSGELLF
TGTGCCAGCAGCTTATCGGGGGAGCTGCTTTTT
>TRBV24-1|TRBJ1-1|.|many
CATSDPQGTNTEAFF
TGTGCCACCAGTGATCCCCAGGGGACGAACACTGAAGCTTTCTTT
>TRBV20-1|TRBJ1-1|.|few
CSARSIELEAFF
TGCAGTGCTAGATCTATCGAACTTGAAGCTTTCTTT
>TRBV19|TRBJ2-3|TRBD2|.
CASSISVFIWSPLAGGGDTQYF
TGTGCCAGTAGTATATCCGTATTTATTTGGTCCCCCCTAGCGGGAGGGGGGGATACGCAGTATTTT
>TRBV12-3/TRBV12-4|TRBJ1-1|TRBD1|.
CASSSTGGLTEAFF
TGTGCCAGCAGTTCCACAGGGGGCTTGACTGAAGCTTTCTTT
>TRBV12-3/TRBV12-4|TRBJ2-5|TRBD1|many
CASSLGGQGQETQYF
TGTGCCAGCAGTTTAGGGGGACAGGGACAAGAGACCCAGTACTTC
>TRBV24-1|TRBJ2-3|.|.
CATSPPPPGADTQYF
TGTGCCACCAGCCCCCCCCCCCCCGGTGCAGATACGCAGTATTTT
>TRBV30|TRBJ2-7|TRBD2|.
CAWERRGGGTSGSIYEQYF
TGTGCCTGGGAACGACGAGGGGGGGGGACTAGCGGGAGTATCTACGAGCAGTACTTC
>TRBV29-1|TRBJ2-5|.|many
CSVDRGGEETQYF
TGCAGCGTTGACAGGGGCGGCGAAGAGACCCAGTACTTC
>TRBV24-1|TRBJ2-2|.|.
CATSAGDRVFIGDTGELFF
TGTGCCACCAGTGCGGGAGACAGGGTCTTTATTGGAGACACCGGGGAGCTGTTTTTT
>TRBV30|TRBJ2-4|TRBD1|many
CAWKSQGVNIQYF
TGTGCCTGGAAAAGTCAGGGGGTAAACATTCAGTACTTC
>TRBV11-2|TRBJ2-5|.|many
CASSLGADYQETQYF
TGTGCCAGCAGCTTGGGGGCAGACTATCAAGAGACCCAGTACTTC
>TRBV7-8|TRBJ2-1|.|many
CASKPGISYNEQFF
TGTGCCAGCAAACCGGGAATCTCCTACAATGAGCAGTTCTTC
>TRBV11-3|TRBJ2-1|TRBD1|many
CASSLTGTNEQFF
TGTGCCAGCAGCTTGACAGGGACGAATGAGCAGTTCTTC
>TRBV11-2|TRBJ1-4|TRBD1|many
CASSLEGQGGEKLFF
TGTGCCAGCAGCTTGGAGGGACAGGGGGGTGAAAAACTGTTTTTT
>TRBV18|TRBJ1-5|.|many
CASSPPDQPQHF
TGTGCCAGCTCACCACCGGATCAGCCCCAGCATTTT
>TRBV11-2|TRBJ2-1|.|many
CASSRDSSSYNEQFF
TGTGCCAGCAGCCGGGACTCCAGCTCCTACAATGAGCAGTTCTTC
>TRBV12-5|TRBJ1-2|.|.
CASGLVGGPNYGYTF
TGTGCTAGTGGTTTGGTAGGGGGGCCGAACTATGGCTACACCTTC
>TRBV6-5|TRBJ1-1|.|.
CASSWEDGLNTEAFF
TGTGCCAGCAGTTGGGAGGACGGATTGAACACTGAAGCTTTCTTT
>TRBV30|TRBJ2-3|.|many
CAWTGGGADTQYF
TGTGCCTGGACGGGTGGCGGCGCAGATACGCAGTATTTT
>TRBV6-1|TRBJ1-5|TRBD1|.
CASSGEGGIGNQPQHF
TGTGCCAGCAGTGGGGAAGGGGGCATCGGCAATCAGCCCCAGCATTTT
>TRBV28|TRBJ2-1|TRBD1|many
CASRPGQENYNEQFF
TGTGCCAGCAGACCGGGACAGGAGAACTACAATGAGCAGTTCTTC
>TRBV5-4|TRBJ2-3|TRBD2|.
CASSLPSGRISDTQYF
TGTGCCAGCAGCTTGCCTAGCGGGAGAATCTCAGATACGCAGTATTTT
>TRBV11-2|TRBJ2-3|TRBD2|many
CASSLDAGAQYF
TGTGCCAGCAGCTTAGATGCGGGAGCGCAGTATTTT
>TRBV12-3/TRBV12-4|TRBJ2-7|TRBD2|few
CANSLGSGRGTIYEQYF
TGTGCCAACAGTTTGGGTAGCGGGAGGGGAACGATCTACGAGCAGTACTTC
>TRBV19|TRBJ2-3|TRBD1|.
CASSAGTGGLDTQYF
TGTGCCAGTAGTGCCGGGACAGGGGGTTTGGATACGCAGTATTTT
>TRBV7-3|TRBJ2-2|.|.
CASSLNTWGELFF
TGTGCCAGCAGCTTAAATACGTGGGGGGAGCTGTTTTTT
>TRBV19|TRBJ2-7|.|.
CASSILLSYEQYF
TGTGCCAGTAGTATCCTGCTTTCCTACGAGCAGTACTTC
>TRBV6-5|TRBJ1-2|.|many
CASSYDGLYGYTF
TGTGCCAGCAGTTACGACGGACTCTATGGCTACACCTTC
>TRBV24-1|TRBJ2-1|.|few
CATMGGSSYNEQFF
TGTGCCACCATGGGGGGCAGCTCCTACAATGAGCAGTTCTTC
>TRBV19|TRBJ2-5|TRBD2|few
CASSRSSGSFQETQYF
TGTGCCAGTAGTAGGAGTAGCGGGAGTTTTCAAGAGACCCAGTACTTC
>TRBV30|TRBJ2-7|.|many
CAWSGDSHEQYF
TGTGCCTGGAGTGGCGACAGCCACGAGCAGTACTTC
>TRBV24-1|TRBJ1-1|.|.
CATSDFRDTEAFF
TGTGCCACCAGTGATTTCCGGGACACTGAAGCTTTCTTT
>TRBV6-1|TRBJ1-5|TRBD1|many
CASSPGTGTNQPQHF
TGTGCCAGCTCACCCGGGACAGGGACTAATCAGCCCCAGCATTTT
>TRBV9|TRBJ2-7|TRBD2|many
CASSGPGGSREQYF
TGTGCCAGCAGCGGGCCTGGCGGGAGCCGGGAGCAGTACTTC
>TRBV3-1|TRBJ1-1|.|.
CASSQAGEAFF
TGTGCCAGCAGCCAAGCCGGTGAAGCTTTCTTT
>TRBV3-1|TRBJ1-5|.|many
CASSQGNGNIGPQHF
TGTGCCAGCAGCCAAGGAAATGGAAATATAGGGCCCCAGCATTTT
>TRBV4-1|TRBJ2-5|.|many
CASSQVRDSPRNQYF
TGCGCCAGCAGCCAAGTAAGGGACTCACCCCGAAACCAGTACTTC
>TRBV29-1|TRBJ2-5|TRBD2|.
CSVEFWREGGETQYF
TGCAGCGTTGAATTTTGGCGGGAGGGTGGTGAGACCCAGTACTTC
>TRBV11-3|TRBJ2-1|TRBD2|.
CASSSAGGDNEQFF
TGTGCCAGCAGCTCGGCGGGAGGGGACAATGAGCAGTTCTTC
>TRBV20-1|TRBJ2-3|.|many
CSAAQGARSTDTQYF
TGCAGTGCCGCCCAAGGGGCAAGGTCCACAGATACGCAGTATTTT
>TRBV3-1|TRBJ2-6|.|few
CASSQISSGANVLTF
TGTGCCAGCAGCCAGATCAGCTCTGGGGCCAACGTCCTGACTTTC
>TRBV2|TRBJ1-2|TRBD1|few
CASSRGGYGYTF
TGTGCCAGCAGCCGAGGGGGCTATGGCTACACCTTT
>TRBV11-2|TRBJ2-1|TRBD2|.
CASSWTGTSGHLGFF
TGTGCCAGCAGCTGGACCGGGACTAGCGGACACTTAGGGTTCTTC